The 25 T cell receptor beta chains below all came from one sample that was sequenced in a study of blood T cell repertoires in COVID-19. Method: immunoSEQ multiplex PCR; TCRdb's copy keeps in-frame clones and lacks some. In the table there are some 370,000 clones, more than 80% of which are singletons. The sequenced material came from peripheral blood. The receptor source for this set is a man in his forties with acute or convalescent COVID-19.

CDR3 in amino acids: CASNMAVGYGYTF. The CDR3 DNA reads TGTGCCAGTAATATGGCAGTCGGGTATGGCTACACCTTC. The chain carries TRBV19 and TRBJ1-2; no clear D gene. The V and J ends lost 7 bases and 5 bases respectively, with 14 bases between them. The CDR3 is made up of 13 amino acids. The V gene's germline CDR1 is LNHDA and CDR2 SQIVND (reference sequence).

J is TRBJ2-3 and V is TRBV19, with a possible D match to TRBD1 (5 bases). This CDR3 region has 15 residues. Trimming stripped 5 bases from V and 0 bases from J, with 12 bases between. Looked up from germline, CDR1 is LNHDA and CDR2 is SQIVND (reference sequence). CDR3 coding DNA: TGTGCCAGTAGTCCACAGGACCCCAGCACAGATACGCAGTATTTT. This gives the protein CASSPQDPSTDTQYF.

V gene TRBV7-2 combines with J gene TRBJ1-4; D uncertain. Germline assignment: CDR1 SGHTA and CDR2 FQGNSA. The ends were cut back, 4 bases at V and 4 bases at J, with 13 bases in the middle. The CDR3 length is 15 residues. CDR3: CASSSRERFNEKLFF. CDR3 in DNA: TGTGCCAGCAGCTCCCGGGAACGATTTAATGAAAAACTGTTTTTT.

Concerning this clone itself: Other nucleotide sequences from this sample produce the same CDR3. The chain couples TRBV18 to TRBJ1-2, with 7 bases aligning to TRBD1. The germline gives CDR1 KGHSH, CDR2 LQKENI. The J segment lost 2 bases and the V segment lost 3 bases, leaving 3 bases of the junction unmatched. The CDR3 has 14 residues. The CDR3 here is CASSPRDSNYGYTF. CDR3 coding DNA: TGTGCCAGCTCACCCCGGGACAGCAACTATGGCTACACCTTC.

This clone occurred once. The chain links TRBV6-5 to TRBJ2-1, with no clear D. Germline CDR1 reads MNHEY; CDR2 reads SVGAGI. This CDR3 comprises 11 residues. V shed 7 bases and J shed 4 bases, with 5 bases lying between them. Written as DNA, the CDR3 is TGTGCCAGCAACTTTTACAATGAGCAGTTCTTC. Translating it yields CASNFYNEQFF.

The J gene is TRBJ2-2, the V gene TRBV9, with TRBD2 as a possible D gene (5 bases). Germline V gene data show CDR1 as SGDLS and CDR2 as YYNGEE. Deletions cut 6 bases from V and 3 bases from J, with 12 bases between. The CDR3 is 14 residues long. CDR3 residues: CASTERSDTGELFF. The DNA of the CDR3 is TGTGCCAGCACAGAGCGGAGTGACACCGGGGAGCTGTTTTTT.

This clone was found once. One junction end disagrees with the germline gene, perhaps due to a read error. The J gene is TRBJ2-3, the V gene TRBV7-7; D is perhaps TRBD2 (5 bases). The V gene's germline CDR1 is SSHAT and CDR2 FNYEAQ (reference sequence). This CDR3 contains 15 residues. The CDR3 DNA is TGTGCTAGCAGTCCGAGCGGTGGGAGCACAGATACGCAGTATTTT. Translating it yields CASSPSGGSTDTQYF. The full variable domain, in which reference TRBV7-7 and TRBJ2-3 provide the parts outside the CDR3, is GAGVSQSPRYKVTKRGQDVTLRCDPISSHATLYWYQQALGQGPEFLTYFNYEAQPDKSGLPSDRFSAERPEGSISTLTIQRTEQRDSAMYRCASSPSGGSTDTQYFGPGTRLTVL.

The chain uses TRBV19 and TRBJ1-1; no clear D. The V and J ends lost 3 bases and 1 base respectively, with 6 bases between them. This CDR3 is 13 amino acids long. Germline lookup yields CDR1 LNHDA and CDR2 SQIVND (reference sequence). The CDR3 loop is CASSIGPNTEAFF. DNA for the CDR3: TGTGCCAGTAGTATTGGCCCGAACACTGAAGCTTTCTTT.

This chain uses TRBV6-1 with TRBJ1-4; D gene uncertain. Looked up from germline, CDR1 is MNHNS and CDR2 is SASEGT. The CDR3 consists of 15 residues. The ends were cut back, 1 base at V and 7 bases at J, with 13 bases in the middle. The CDR3 reads CASSEGTVGFEKLFF. DNA for the CDR3: TGTGCCAGCAGTGAAGGAACAGTCGGATTTGAAAAACTGTTTTTT.

The chain carries TRBV24-1 and TRBJ1-1; the D gene is possibly TRBD1 (6 bases). V was clipped by 4 bases and J by 6 bases, with 11 bases between them. The CDR3 totals 13 residues. Per germline, CDR1 KGHDR and CDR2 SFDVKD. This CDR3 is CATSDPGDPEAFF. CDR3 bases: TGTGCCACCAGTGACCCAGGGGACCCTGAAGCTTTCTTT.

The chain recombines TRBV19 with TRBJ1-5; D is ambiguous. Trimming pared 5 bases from V and 3 bases from J, leaving 11 bases between. This CDR3 is built from 14 residues. CDR1 is LNHDA and CDR2 is SQIVND in the germline V gene (reference sequence). CDR3 sequence: CASSLGQANQPQHF. CDR3 bases: TGTGCCAGTAGTCTGGGCCAGGCCAATCAGCCCCAGCATTTT.

The rearrangement joins TRBV28 to TRBJ2-3; D is uncertain. The CDR3 extends over 12 amino acids. The germline V and J ends were trimmed by 5 bases and 2 bases, with 5 bases remaining between them. CDR1 is MDHEN and CDR2 is SYDVKM in the germline V gene. CDR3: CASSAITDTQYF. CDR3 bases: TGTGCCAGCAGTGCTATCACAGATACGCAGTATTTT.

J is TRBJ1-1 and V is TRBV11-1; D is perhaps TRBD1 (6 bases). The CDR3 is 15 residues long. The germline gives CDR1 SGHAT, CDR2 FQDESV (reference sequence). Trimming removed 2 bases at V and 1 base at J, with 11 bases between. The CDR3 nucleotides are TGTGCCAGCAGCTTAATGACAGGATCGAACACTGAAGCTTTCTTT. Translating gives CASSLMTGSNTEAFF.

The chain joins TRBV6-5 to TRBJ1-2; D remains ambiguous. Trimming stripped 8 bases from V and 5 bases from J, with 6 bases between. Germline V gene lookup returns CDR1 MNHEY and CDR2 SVGAGI. The CDR3 spans 10 residues. In DNA, the CDR3 is TGTGCCAGCTGGCGGTATGGCTACACCTTC. It is translated as CASWRYGYTF.

The rearrangement links TRBV24-1 to TRBJ1-2; TRBD1 might be the D (5 bases). V shed 7 bases and J shed 1 base, with 9 bases lying between them. The CDR3 length is 13 residues. Germline assignment: CDR1 KGHDR and CDR2 SFDVKD. Written as DNA, the CDR3 is TGTGCCACCAGCCTGACAGATAACTATGGCTACACCTTC. Amino acids: CATSLTDNYGYTF.

The sample holds one count of this clone. The chain has TRBV4-1 and TRBJ2-7, with D perhaps TRBD1 (6 bases). The CDR3 is made up of 14 amino acids. CDR1 is MGHRA, CDR2 YSYEKL, per germline. The V gene lost 5 bases and the J gene lost 1 base, with 12 bases spanning the gap. The CDR3: CASSYGQPSYEQYF. CDR3 coding DNA: TGCGCCAGCAGCTATGGACAGCCTTCCTACGAGCAGTACTTC.

The chain employs TRBV5-1 and TRBJ2-7, with 7 bases lining up with TRBD1. V dropped 3 bases and J dropped 3; count of bases not matched to a gene: 3. Germline CDR1 and CDR2: SGHRS and YFSETQ. This CDR3 is 13 amino acids long. The DNA for the CDR3 is TGCGCCAGCAGCTCGGGACAGTACTACGAGCAGTACTTC. This translates into CASSSGQYYEQYF.

The CDR3 DNA sequence: TGTGCCAGCAGTGATGGTGGGCTTGTAAACTATGGCTACACCTTC. Its protein is CASSDGGLVNYGYTF. The chain has TRBV2 and TRBJ1-2; D not certain. The CDR3 totals 15 residues. Deletions cut 3 bases from V and 2 bases from J, with 13 bases between. Per germline, CDR1 SNHLY and CDR2 FYNNEI.

This clone has just one count. J is TRBJ2-3 and V is TRBV12-3 or TRBV12-4; D unresolved. The length of the CDR3 is 13 residues. V was pared by 3 bases and J by 0 bases, with 4 bases between. The CDR3 sequence is CASSFRSTDTQYF. Here the CDR3 DNA reads TGTGCCAGCAGTTTCAGGAGCACAGATACGCAGTATTTT.

V usage is TRBV10-3 and J usage is TRBJ1-5; D gene uncertain. Germline V gene sequence: CDR1 ENHRY, CDR2 SYGVKD. The CDR3 extends over 13 amino acids. V shed 0 bases and J shed 6 bases, with 6 bases lying between them. CDR3 region: CAISESSGQPQHF. Here the CDR3 DNA reads TGTGCCATCAGTGAGTCTTCGGGTCAGCCCCAGCATTTT.

This chain links TRBV19 with TRBJ1-5, with TRBD1 matching over 9 bases. CDR1 is LNHDA, CDR2 SQIVND, per germline (reference sequence). The length of the CDR3 is 15 residues. Trimming removed 5 bases from V and 1 base from J; junction bases left unmatched: 3. The CDR3 sequence is CASSWGQGSNQPQHF. In nucleotides, the CDR3 is TGTGCCAGTAGTTGGGGACAGGGCAGCAATCAGCCCCAGCATTTT.

The rearrangement joins TRBV9 to TRBJ2-7, with D perhaps matching TRBD1 (5 bases). The V end was cut by 0 bases, the J end by 5 bases, with 15 bases between. The germline CDR1 and CDR2 sequences are SGDLS and YYNGEE. The CDR3 is 15 amino acids. The CDR3 spells CASSVAWGYGHEQYF. CDR3 DNA: TGTGCCAGCAGCGTAGCTTGGGGCTATGGCCACGAGCAGTACTTC.

The chain uses TRBV5-5 and TRBJ1-3, with D possibly being TRBD1 (5 bases). The V and J ends lost 2 bases and 3 bases respectively, with 12 bases between them. Germline V gene lookup returns CDR1 SGHKS and CDR2 YYEKEE (reference sequence). The CDR3 is 15 residues long. This CDR3 reads CASSLTGGYGNTIYF. The CDR3 region has the DNA TGTGCCAGCAGCTTAACAGGCGGATATGGAAACACCATATATTTT.

V gene TRBV6-5 combines with J gene TRBJ2-7; D remains ambiguous. Looked up from germline, CDR1 is MNHEY and CDR2 is SVGAGI. V was clipped by 5 bases and J by 2 bases, with 13 bases between them. CDR3 length: 14 residues. The CDR3 DNA reads TGTGCCAGCAGTCGCCTGACTCCAGCCTACGAGCAGTACTTC. The encoded protein is CASSRLTPAYEQYF.

V and J are TRBV4-3 and TRBJ2-7, with 10 nucleotides matching TRBD1. V gave up 0 bases and J gave up 4 bases; unmatched junction bases: 6. CDR1 is LGHNA, CDR2 YSLEER, per germline. The CDR3 spans 16 residues. Here the CDR3 reads CASSQEATGGIYEQYF. In DNA form, the CDR3 reads TGCGCCAGCAGCCAAGAAGCGACAGGGGGCATTTACGAGCAGTACTTC.